This T cell receptor (beta chain) was sequenced during a study of OX40 agonist ivuxolimab in advanced cancers. Study-level points and caveats: Mean expanded clone counts were higher in CD8+ than CD4+ T cells.

Blood specimens came from baseline, cycle 4 day 1, and cycle 7 day 1. The CDR3 totals 12 residues. CDR1 is SGHAT and CDR2 is FQDESV in the germline V gene (reference sequence). V lost 5 bases and J lost 1, with 2 bases in between. TCRdb keeps only in-frame clones here, not all; method: immunoSEQ multiplex PCR. The repertoire holds under 80,000 clones, with 88% as singletons. About this clone itself: Its antigen remains unknown.

The chain joins TRBV11-1 to TRBJ2-2; D is unclear. This clonotype originated in an adult with an advanced solid tumor such as melanoma, head and neck, liver or kidney cancer. Sequencing was performed on CD4+ or CD8+ T cells sorted from blood, taken in a trial of the OX40 agonist ivuxolimab. This chain's CDR3 is CASSQNTGELFF. Here the CDR3 DNA reads TGTGCCAGCAGCCAGAACACCGGGGAGCTGTTTTTT.